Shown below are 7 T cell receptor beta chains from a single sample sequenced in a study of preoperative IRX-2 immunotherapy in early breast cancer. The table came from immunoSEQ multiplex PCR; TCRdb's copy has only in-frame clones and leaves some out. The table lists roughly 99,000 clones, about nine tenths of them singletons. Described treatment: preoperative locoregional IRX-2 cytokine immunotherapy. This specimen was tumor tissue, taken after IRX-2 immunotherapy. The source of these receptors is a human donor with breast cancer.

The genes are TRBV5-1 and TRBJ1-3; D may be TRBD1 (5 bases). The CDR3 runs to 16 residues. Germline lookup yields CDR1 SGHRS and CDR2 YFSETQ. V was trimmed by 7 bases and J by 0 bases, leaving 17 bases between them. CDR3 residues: CASGPSTVTSGNTIYF. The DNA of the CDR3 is TGCGCCAGCGGCCCTTCGACAGTCACCTCTGGAAACACCATATATTTT.

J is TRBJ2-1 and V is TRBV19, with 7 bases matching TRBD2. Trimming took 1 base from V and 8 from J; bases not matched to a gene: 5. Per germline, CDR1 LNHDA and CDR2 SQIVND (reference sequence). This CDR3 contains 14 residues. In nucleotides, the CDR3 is TGTGCCAGTAGTATAGGGCGGGAGTCTTATGAGCAGTTCTTC. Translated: CASSIGRESYEQFF.

The DNA for the CDR3 is TGCGCCAGCAGCTCCGGACACACAACTAATGAAAAACTGTTTTTT. Its translation: CASSSGHTTNEKLFF. This chain joins TRBV5-1 and TRBJ1-4, with D maybe TRBD1 (5 bases). Trimming stripped 3 bases from V and 0 bases from J, with 9 bases between. The CDR3 has 15 residues. Germline assignment: CDR1 SGHRS and CDR2 YFSETQ.

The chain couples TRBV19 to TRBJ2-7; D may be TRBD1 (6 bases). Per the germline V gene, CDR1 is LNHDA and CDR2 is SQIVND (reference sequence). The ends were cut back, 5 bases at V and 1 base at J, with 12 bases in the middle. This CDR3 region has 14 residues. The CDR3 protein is CASSVDSLSYEQYF. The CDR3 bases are TGTGCCAGTAGTGTGGACAGTTTGTCCTACGAGCAGTACTTC.

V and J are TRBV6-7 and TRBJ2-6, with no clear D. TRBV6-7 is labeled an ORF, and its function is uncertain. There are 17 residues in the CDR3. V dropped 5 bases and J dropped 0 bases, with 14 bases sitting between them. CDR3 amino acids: CASSETNRRSGANVLTF. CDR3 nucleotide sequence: TGTGCCAGCAGTGAGACAAACAGACGCTCTGGGGCCAACGTCCTGACTTTC.

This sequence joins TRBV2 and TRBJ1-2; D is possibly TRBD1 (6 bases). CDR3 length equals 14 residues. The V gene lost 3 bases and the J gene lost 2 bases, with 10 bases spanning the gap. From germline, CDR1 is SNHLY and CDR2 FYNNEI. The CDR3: CASSEGRGNYGYTF. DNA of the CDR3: TGTGCCAGCAGTGAGGGCAGGGGAAACTATGGCTACACCTTC.

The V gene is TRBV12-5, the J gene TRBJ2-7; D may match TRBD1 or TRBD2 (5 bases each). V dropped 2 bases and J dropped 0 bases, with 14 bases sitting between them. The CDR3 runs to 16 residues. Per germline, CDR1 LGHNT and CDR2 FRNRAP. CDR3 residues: CASGLITWGSSYEQYF. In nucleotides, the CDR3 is TGTGCTAGTGGTTTGATAACTTGGGGGAGCTCCTACGAGCAGTACTTC.